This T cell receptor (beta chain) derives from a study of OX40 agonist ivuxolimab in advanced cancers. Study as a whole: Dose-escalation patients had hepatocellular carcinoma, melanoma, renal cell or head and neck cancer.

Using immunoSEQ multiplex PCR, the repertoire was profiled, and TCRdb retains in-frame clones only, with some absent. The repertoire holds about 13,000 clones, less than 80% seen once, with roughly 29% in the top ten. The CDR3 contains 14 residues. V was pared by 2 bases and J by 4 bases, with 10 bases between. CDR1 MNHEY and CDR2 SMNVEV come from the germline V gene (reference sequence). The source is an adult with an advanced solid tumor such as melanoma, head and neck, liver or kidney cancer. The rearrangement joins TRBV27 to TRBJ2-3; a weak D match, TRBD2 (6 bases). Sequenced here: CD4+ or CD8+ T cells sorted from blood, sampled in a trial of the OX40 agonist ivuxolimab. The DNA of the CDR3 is TGTGCCAGCAGTTTACTTCGGGAGCCAGATACGCAGTATTTT. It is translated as CASSLLREPDTQYF.